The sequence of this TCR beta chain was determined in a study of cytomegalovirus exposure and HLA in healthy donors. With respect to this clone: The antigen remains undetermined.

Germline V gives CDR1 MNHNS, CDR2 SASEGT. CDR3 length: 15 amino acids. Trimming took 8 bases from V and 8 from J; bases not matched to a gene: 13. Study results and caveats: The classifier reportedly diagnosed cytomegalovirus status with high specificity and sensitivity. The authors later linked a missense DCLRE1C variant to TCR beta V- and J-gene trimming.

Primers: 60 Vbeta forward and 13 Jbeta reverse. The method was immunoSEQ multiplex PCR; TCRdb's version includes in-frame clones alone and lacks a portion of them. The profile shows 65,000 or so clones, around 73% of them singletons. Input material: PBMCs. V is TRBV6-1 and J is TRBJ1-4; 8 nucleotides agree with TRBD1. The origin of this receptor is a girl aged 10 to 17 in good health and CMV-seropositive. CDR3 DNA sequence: TGTGCCAGCTTACCCGGACAGGGTGGGGGCGAAAAACTGTTTTTT. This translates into CASLPGQGGGEKLFF.